The TCR beta chain under discussion was sequenced for a study of blood T cell repertoires in COVID-19. Assay used: immunoSEQ multiplex PCR; TCRdb lists only in-frame clones, some missing. The table has some 200,000 clones, 85% to 90% seen once. The CDR3 covers 16 residues. Unmatched junction bases numbered 7, after V lost 2 bases and J lost 6 bases. Germline assignment: CDR1 SGHTA and CDR2 FQGNSA. The material sequenced was peripheral blood. This clonotype was obtained from a man older than 75 with acute or convalescent COVID-19. V gene TRBV7-2 combines with J gene TRBJ2-2; 9 bases map to TRBD1. The CDR3 loop is CASSLLQGAVAGELFF. CDR3 bases: TGTGCCAGCAGCTTACTACAGGGGGCGGTCGCCGGGGAGCTGTTTTTT.